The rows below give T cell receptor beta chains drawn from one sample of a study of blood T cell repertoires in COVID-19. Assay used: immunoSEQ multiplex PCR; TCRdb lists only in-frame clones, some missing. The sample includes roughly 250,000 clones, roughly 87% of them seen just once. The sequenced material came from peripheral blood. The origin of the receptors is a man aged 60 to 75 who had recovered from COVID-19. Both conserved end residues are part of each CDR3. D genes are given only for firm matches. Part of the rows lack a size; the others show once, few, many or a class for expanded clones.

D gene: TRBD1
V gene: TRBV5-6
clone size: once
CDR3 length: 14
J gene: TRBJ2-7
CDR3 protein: CASSFRQGAWEQYF
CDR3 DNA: TGTGCCAGCAGCTTTCGGCAGGGGGCATGGGAGCAGTACTTC

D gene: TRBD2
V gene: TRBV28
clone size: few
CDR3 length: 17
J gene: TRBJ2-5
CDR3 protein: CASSLSPYPGGPETQYF
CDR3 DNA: TGTGCCAGCAGTTTATCCCCATATCCGGGGGGGCCAGAGACCCAGTACTTC

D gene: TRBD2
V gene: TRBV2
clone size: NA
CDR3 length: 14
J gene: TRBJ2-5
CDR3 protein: CALAGGRRGETQYF
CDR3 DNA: TGTGCCTTAGCGGGGGGGCGACGTGGGGAGACCCAGTACTTC

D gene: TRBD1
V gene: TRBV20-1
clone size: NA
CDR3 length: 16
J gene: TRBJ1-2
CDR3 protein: CSASFNRDRLNYGYTF
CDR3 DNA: TGCAGTGCTAGTTTTAACCGGGACAGACTTAACTATGGCTACACCTTC

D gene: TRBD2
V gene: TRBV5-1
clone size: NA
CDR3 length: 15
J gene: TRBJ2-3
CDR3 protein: CASRGLAGSPDTQYF
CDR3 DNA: TGCGCCAGCAGGGGACTAGCGGGCTCCCCAGATACGCAGTATTTT

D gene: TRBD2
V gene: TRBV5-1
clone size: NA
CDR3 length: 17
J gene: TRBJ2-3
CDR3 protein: CASSPGLAGGHTDTQYF
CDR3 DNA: TGCGCCAGCAGCCCCGGACTAGCGGGGGGGCACACAGATACGCAGTATTTT

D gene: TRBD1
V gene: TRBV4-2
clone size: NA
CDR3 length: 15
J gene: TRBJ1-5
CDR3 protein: CASSSTGQALEPQHF
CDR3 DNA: TGTGCCAGCAGCTCGACAGGGCAGGCTTTGGAACCCCAGCATTTT

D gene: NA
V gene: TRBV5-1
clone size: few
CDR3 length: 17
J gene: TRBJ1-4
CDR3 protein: CASSLVAGARTNEKLFF
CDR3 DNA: TGCGCCAGCAGCTTGGTAGCAGGGGCGAGAACTAATGAAAAACTGTTTTTT

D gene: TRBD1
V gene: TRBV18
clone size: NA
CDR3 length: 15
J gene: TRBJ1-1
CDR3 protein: CASSGQGRTNTEAFF
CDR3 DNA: TGTGCCAGCTCAGGACAGGGGAGAACGAACACTGAAGCTTTCTTT

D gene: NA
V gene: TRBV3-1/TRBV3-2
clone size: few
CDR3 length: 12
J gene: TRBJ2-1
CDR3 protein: CASSRSGTGQFF
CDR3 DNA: TGTGCCAGCAGCCGATCCGGGACTGGGCAGTTCTTC

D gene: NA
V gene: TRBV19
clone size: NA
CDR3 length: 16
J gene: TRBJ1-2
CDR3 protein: CASIPNLREARGGYTF
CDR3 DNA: TGTGCCAGTATCCCAAATCTCAGGGAGGCTCGGGGTGGCTACACCTTC

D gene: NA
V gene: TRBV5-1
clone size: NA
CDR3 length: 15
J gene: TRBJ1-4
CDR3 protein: CASSFGGLSDEKLFF
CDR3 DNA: TGCGCCAGCAGCTTCGGAGGACTATCGGATGAAAAACTGTTTTTT

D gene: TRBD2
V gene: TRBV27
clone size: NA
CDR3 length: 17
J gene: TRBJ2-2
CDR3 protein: CASSLIASGAPTGELFF
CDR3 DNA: TGTGCCAGCAGTCTAATTGCTAGCGGGGCCCCTACCGGGGAGCTGTTTTTT

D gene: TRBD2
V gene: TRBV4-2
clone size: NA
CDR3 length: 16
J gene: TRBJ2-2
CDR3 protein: CASSRAGGSNTGELFF
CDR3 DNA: TGTGCCAGCAGCCGAGCGGGGGGTTCGAACACCGGGGAGCTGTTTTTT

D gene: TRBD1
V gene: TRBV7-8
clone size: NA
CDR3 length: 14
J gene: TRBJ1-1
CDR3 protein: CASSSGTGGTEAFF
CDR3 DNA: TGTGCCAGCAGCTCAGGGACAGGGGGCACTGAAGCTTTCTTT

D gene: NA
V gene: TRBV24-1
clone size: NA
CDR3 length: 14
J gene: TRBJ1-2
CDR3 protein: CATSLGGKDYGYTF
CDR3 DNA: TGTGCCACCAGTCTCGGCGGGAAAGACTATGGCTACACCTTC

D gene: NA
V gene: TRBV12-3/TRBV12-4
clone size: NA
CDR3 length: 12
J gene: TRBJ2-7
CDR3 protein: CASSLFETQQYF
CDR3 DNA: TGTGCCAGCAGCCTATTTGAGACTCAGCAGTACTTC

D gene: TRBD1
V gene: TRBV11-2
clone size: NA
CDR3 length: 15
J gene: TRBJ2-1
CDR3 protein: CASSSTVHRGNEQFF
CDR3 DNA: TGTGCCAGCAGCTCGACTGTCCACAGGGGCAATGAGCAGTTCTTC

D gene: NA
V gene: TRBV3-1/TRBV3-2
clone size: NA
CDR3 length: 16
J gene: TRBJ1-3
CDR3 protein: CASSQFGHHSGNTIYF
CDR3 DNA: TGTGCCAGCAGCCAATTTGGACACCACTCTGGAAACACCATATATTTT

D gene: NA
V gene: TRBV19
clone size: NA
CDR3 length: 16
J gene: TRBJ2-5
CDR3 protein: CASSTRLASPGETQYF
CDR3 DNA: TGTGCCAGTAGTACCCGCCTGGCGTCCCCAGGAGAGACCCAGTACTTC

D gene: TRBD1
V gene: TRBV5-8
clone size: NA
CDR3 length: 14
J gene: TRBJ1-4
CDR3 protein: CASSRRGAGEKLFF
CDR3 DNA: TGTGCCAGCAGCCGCAGGGGGGCTGGTGAAAAACTGTTTTTT

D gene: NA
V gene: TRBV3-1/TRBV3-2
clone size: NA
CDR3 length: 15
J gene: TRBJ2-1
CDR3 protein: CASSQPGVPYNEQFF
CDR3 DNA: TGTGCCAGCAGCCAGCCAGGGGTTCCCTACAATGAGCAGTTCTTC

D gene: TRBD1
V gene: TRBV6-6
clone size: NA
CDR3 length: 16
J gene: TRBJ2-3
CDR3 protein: CASSPGQGKYTDTQYF
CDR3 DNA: TGTGCCAGCAGTCCCGGACAGGGGAAATACACAGATACGCAGTATTTT